Below, 15 T cell receptor beta chains from the same sample are listed, as sequenced in a study of shared clonotypes between healthy human individuals. Assay: immunoSEQ multiplex PCR; the TCRdb copy retains only in-frame clones and omits some. This table holds roughly 2.2 million clones, less than 95% found once. Sequencing was carried out using naive CD4+ T cells from PBMCs. Subset specified: CD45RA+ positively selected. These receptors were collected from a man aged 18 to 35 in good health. Some clones in this sample may be carry-over from other donors' samples.

The chain uses TRBV9 and TRBJ2-1; D is undetermined. Trimming pared 1 base from V and 7 bases from J, leaving 12 bases between. The CDR3 loop spans 14 amino acids. CDR1 and CDR2 (germline): SGDLS, YYNGEE. The CDR3 DNA reads as TGTGCCAGCAGCGTACGACACGAAACTAATGAGCAGTTCTTC. Translated, it gives CASSVRHETNEQFF.

The chain carries TRBV2 and TRBJ2-2, with 7 bases lining up with TRBD1. The CDR3 sequence is 13 residues long. J gave up 5 bases and V 5 bases, and 2 bases lay outside the gene matches. The germline CDR1 and CDR2 sequences are SNHLY and FYNNEI. CDR3 sequence (DNA): TGTGCCAGCAGTCCACAGGGGACCGGGGAGCTGTTTTTT. Encoded protein: CASSPQGTGELFF.

The J gene is TRBJ1-2, the V gene TRBV18; D remains ambiguous. Germline CDR1 reads KGHSH; CDR2 reads LQKENI. This CDR3 has 12 residues. Deletions cut 3 bases from V and 5 bases from J, with 7 bases between. The DNA for the CDR3 is TGTGCCAGCTCACCCGAAGCTTATGGCTACACCTTC. Its translation: CASSPEAYGYTF.

This sequence joins TRBV30 and TRBJ1-2; D ambiguous. CDR3 length: 15 residues. Germline lookup yields CDR1 GTSNPN and CDR2 SVGIG (reference sequence). The V end was cut by 0 bases, the J end by 6 bases, with 17 bases between. In nucleotides, the CDR3 is TGTGCCTGGAGTGTTTCTTTACTGGCCGCGGATGGCTACACCTTC. This gives the protein CAWSVSLLAADGYTF.

V is TRBV5-1 and J is TRBJ2-7; TRBD2 matches at 10 bases. Looked up from germline, CDR1 is SGHRS and CDR2 is YFSETQ. The length of the CDR3 is 15 residues. After removal of 2 bases from V and 4 bases from J, the junction contained 6 bases not matched to a gene. In DNA form, the CDR3 reads TGCGCCAGCAGCTTATCTAGCGGGAGTATTTACGAGCAGTACTTC. Its translation is CASSLSSGSIYEQYF.

This chain links TRBV7-2 with TRBJ2-7, with 7 nucleotides matching TRBD2. The germline V gene has CDR1 SGHTA and CDR2 FQGNSA. V lost 5 bases and J lost 6; bases outside the gene matches: 7. This CDR3 comprises 13 residues. CDR3 region: CASSPWGGFEQYF. In DNA form, the CDR3 reads TGTGCCAGCAGCCCGTGGGGGGGTTTCGAGCAGTACTTC.

This clone was recorded only once. Additional DNA sequences in this sample encode the identical CDR3. The J gene is TRBJ2-3, the V gene TRBV18, with D uncertain. The V and J ends lost 2 bases and 4 bases respectively, with 4 bases between them. The CDR3 sequence is 12 residues long. Germline V gene lookup returns CDR1 KGHSH and CDR2 LQKENI. CDR3 bases: TGTGCCAGCTCACCAACTCCAGATACGCAGTATTTT. Protein product: CASSPTPDTQYF.

V gene TRBV5-1 combines with J gene TRBJ2-2; perhaps TRBD2 as D (6 bases). Germline values: CDR1 SGHRS, CDR2 YFSETQ. Trimming took 1 base from V and 3 from J, leaving 13 bases between them. The CDR3 spans 16 residues. CDR3 sequence: CASSLSPGVDTGELFF. CDR3 in DNA: TGCGCCAGCAGCTTGTCCCCGGGAGTTGACACCGGGGAGCTGTTTTTT.

The rearrangement uses TRBV5-4 and TRBJ2-3, with 8 bases that match TRBD1. Trimming took 6 bases from V and 2 from J; bases not matched to a gene: 5. The CDR3 extends over 14 amino acids. Germline-derived CDR1 and CDR2 are SGHNT and YYREEE (reference sequence). CDR3: CASTFQGATDTQYF. In DNA form, the CDR3 reads TGTGCCAGCACCTTCCAGGGGGCCACAGATACGCAGTATTTT. The complete variable domain, with remaining parts taken from reference TRBV5-4 and TRBJ2-3, reads ETGVTQSPTHLIKTRGQQVTLRCSSQSGHNTVSWYQQALGQGPQFIFQYYREEENGRGNFPPRFSGLQFPNYSSELNVNALELDDSALYLCASTFQGATDTQYFGPGTRLTVL.

J is TRBJ2-3 and V is TRBV11-3; D is uncertain. This CDR3 has 14 amino acids. V lost 5 bases and J 2 bases, leaving 11 bases between the germline ends. The germline V gene has CDR1 SGHNT and CDR2 YENEEA. The CDR3 nucleotides are TGTGCCAGCAGCCCAAGTGCGGCCACAGATACGCAGTATTTT. Its translation: CASSPSAATDTQYF.

This clone was seen just once. The CDR3 DNA sequence: TGTGCCAGCAGGAGTCAGGCGAACACTGAAGCTTTCTTT. Translation gives CASRSQANTEAFF. V and J are TRBV6-4 and TRBJ1-1; D unresolved. V was shortened by 6 bases and J by 1 base, with 9 bases between the two germline ends. The CDR3 consists of 13 residues. Germline V gene data show CDR1 as MRHNA and CDR2 as SNTAGT.

This clone was observed once. Other DNA sequences of this sample code for an identical CDR3. The CDR3 DNA follows: TGTGCCAGCGGGGGGGGATCATACAATGAGCAGTTCTTC. Its protein is CASGGGSYNEQFF. This chain joins TRBV28 and TRBJ2-1; 7 bases agree with TRBD2. The CDR3 is 13 amino acids. The ends lost 8 bases at V and 4 bases at J; junction bases unmatched: 5. Germline CDR1 MDHEN, CDR2 SYDVKM.

The J gene is TRBJ2-7, the V gene TRBV10-1, with D maybe TRBD1 (5 bases). This CDR3 contains 14 residues. The V gene lost 5 bases and the J gene lost 3 bases, with 14 bases spanning the gap. The germline CDR1 and CDR2 sequences are WNHNN and SYGVQD (reference sequence). CDR3 DNA sequence: TGCGCCAGCAGTAAAGACAGAACCTTCTACGAGCAGTACTTC. Amino acids: CASSKDRTFYEQYF.

The rearrangement joins TRBV19 to TRBJ1-5, with a possible D match to TRBD1 (5 bases). The CDR3 runs 12 residues. V gave up 6 bases and J gave up 5 bases, with 8 bases separating them. Germline V gene sequence: CDR1 LNHDA, CDR2 SQIVND (reference sequence). CDR3 nucleotides: TGTGCCAGTAGGCCGGGGGATCAGCCCCAGCATTTT. Protein product: CASRPGDQPQHF.

This chain uses TRBV5-8 with TRBJ2-5; D call uncertain. CDR1 SGHTS and CDR2 YDEGEE come from the germline V gene. V was cut by 0 bases and J by 7 bases, with 10 bases left in between. CDR3 length equals 13 residues. DNA for the CDR3: TGTGCCAGCAGCTTGGCACGGACCGGGACCCAGTACTTC. This codes for CASSLARTGTQYF.